The text below deals with one T cell receptor beta chain. Its cognate antigen is unknown. These data are taken from a study of cytomegalovirus exposure and HLA in healthy donors. Study overall: From 190 million or so T cells, an earlier analysis saw approximately 120 million unique TCR beta sequences.

Donors likely had unrecorded immune exposures despite being nominally healthy when sampled. The CDR3 contains 15 residues. Germline CDR1 SGDLS, CDR2 YYNGEE. V shed 3 bases and J 8 bases; nucleotides not matched to a gene: 6. Primers: 60 Vbeta forward and 13 Jbeta reverse. Produced via immunoSEQ multiplex PCR; TCRdb's table is partial and in-frame only. The table includes under 110,000 clones, 82% detected once. Study-wide points: TCR beta sequences reportedly predicted most subjects' HLA-A and HLA-B alleles accurately.

The sequence came from a middle-aged man in good health and CMV-seronegative. The rearrangement joins TRBV9 to TRBJ2-2, with TRBD1 identical over 11 bases. Sequenced sample: PBMCs. The CDR3 reads CASSGTGGAGGELFF. In DNA, the CDR3 is TGTGCCAGCAGCGGGACAGGGGGCGCAGGAGGGGAGCTGTTTTTT.